This entry describes one T cell receptor (beta chain). V lost 0 bases to trimming and J lost 2 bases; unmatched junction nucleotides: 6. Germline V gene data show CDR1 as SGHVS and CDR2 as FQNEAQ. This CDR3 is 16 amino acids long. The sample belongs to a study of OX40 agonist ivuxolimab in advanced cancers. Study-wide context: Patients received the agonistic anti-OX40 (CD134) antibody ivuxolimab.

Repertoires were generated with immunoSEQ multiplex PCR, while TCRdb's copy carries only in-frame clones and drops some. The sample has over 150,000 clones, roughly 94% seen once. This clonotype originated in an adult with an advanced solid tumor such as melanoma, head and neck, liver or kidney cancer. The sample consisted of CD4+ or CD8+ T cells sorted from blood, taken in a trial of the OX40 agonist ivuxolimab. The chain combines TRBV7-8 with TRBJ2-7; 8 bases align to TRBD1. CDR3 protein: CASSLALGRGPYEQYF. The DNA for the CDR3 is TGTGCCAGCAGCTTAGCGCTCGGCAGGGGGCCCTACGAGCAGTACTTC.